Given below is one T cell receptor beta chain in context. The antigen remains unidentified. Each of the patients experienced relapse following autologous stem cell transplantation, and their brentuximab vedotin exposure differed. Best outcomes ranged across complete response, partial response and progressive disease. The method was immunoSEQ multiplex PCR; TCRdb's version includes in-frame clones alone and lacks a portion of them. The sample consists of around 30,000 clones, over 55% of them appearing once. The entry originates in a study of PD-1 blockade in classical Hodgkin lymphoma. Study findings and constraints: It was among complete responders that baseline diversity resembled that of newly diagnosed patients.

The germline V gene encodes CDR1 SGHNT and CDR2 YYREEE (reference sequence). This CDR3 is 13 amino acids long. V shed 7 bases and J 2 bases; nucleotides not matched to a gene: 5. The genes are TRBV5-4 and TRBJ2-7; 8 bases align to TRBD1. Sequencing was performed on peripheral blood mononuclear cells (PBMCs), taken before the second cycle of nivolumab. This clonotype was obtained from a human donor with classical Hodgkin lymphoma. The CDR3 sequence is CASGQGNPYEQYF. In nucleotides, the CDR3 is TGTGCCAGCGGACAGGGCAACCCCTACGAGCAGTACTTC.